This record looks at one TCR beta chain sequence and its context. The antigen remains undetermined. The CDR3 runs 12 residues. Deletions cut 5 bases from V and 6 bases from J, with 9 bases between. CDR1 and CDR2 from the germline V gene are LGHNT and FRNRAP. These data are taken from a study of shared clonotypes between healthy human individuals. Study results and caveats: Some naive CD4 clonotypes, 4% to 6%, turned up in common across four donors. Generally, naive subsets came out with larger estimated richness than memory subsets. Few donors limited the genetic and exposure-history diversity represented.

Profiling relied on immunoSEQ multiplex PCR, and the TCRdb table lists in-frame clones only, not all of them. The profile shows more than 2 million clones, 90% to 97% of them singletons. The chain joins TRBV12-5 to TRBJ2-3; D uncertain. The sequence was obtained from a man younger than 35 in good health. Material: naive CD4+ T cells sorted from blood. Subset in this sample: CD45RA+ positively selected. Here the CDR3 DNA reads TGTGCTAGTGGTGACCGATTGGATACGCAGTATTTT. It specifies CASGDRLDTQYF.